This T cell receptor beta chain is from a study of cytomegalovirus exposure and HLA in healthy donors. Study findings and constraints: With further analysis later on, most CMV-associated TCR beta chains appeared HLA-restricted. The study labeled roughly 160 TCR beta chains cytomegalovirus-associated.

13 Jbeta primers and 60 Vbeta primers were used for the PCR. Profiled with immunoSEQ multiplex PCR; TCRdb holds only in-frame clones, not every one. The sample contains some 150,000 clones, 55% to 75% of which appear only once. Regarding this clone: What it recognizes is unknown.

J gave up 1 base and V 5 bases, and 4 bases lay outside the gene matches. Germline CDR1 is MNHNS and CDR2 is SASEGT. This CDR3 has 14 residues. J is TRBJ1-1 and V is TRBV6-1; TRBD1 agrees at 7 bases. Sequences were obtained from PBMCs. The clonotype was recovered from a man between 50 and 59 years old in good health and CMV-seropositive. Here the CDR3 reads CASSRTGSNTEAFF. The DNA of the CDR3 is TGTGCCAGCAGTCGGACAGGATCGAACACTGAAGCTTTCTTT.